Each of the 27 T cell receptor beta chains below was sequenced from the same sample in a study of radiotherapy plus CTLA-4 blockade in lung cancer. Sequencing was performed with immunoSEQ multiplex PCR; in TCRdb, only in-frame clones are kept and a portion is missing. This table holds more than 25,000 clones, approximately 79% found once. Sample: peripheral blood, taken from a patient treated with radiotherapy plus ipilimumab. These receptors were obtained from a human donor with non-small cell lung cancer who had stable disease on radiotherapy plus ipilimumab.

This clone was counted only a few times. This sequence joins TRBV5-4 and TRBJ1-5, with D unclear. Germline V gene sequence: CDR1 SGHNT, CDR2 YYREEE (reference sequence). The CDR3 covers 12 residues. Trimming took off 0 bases at V and 6 bases at J, with 4 bases between the two ends. The CDR3 loop is CASSLDGQPQHF. The CDR3 DNA reads as TGTGCCAGCAGCTTGGACGGTCAGCCCCAGCATTTT.

V gene TRBV19 combines with J gene TRBJ2-5; TRBD1 might be the D (5 bases). Germline-derived CDR1 and CDR2 are LNHDA and SQIVND (reference sequence). Trimming cost V 2 bases and J 2 bases, with 9 bases left between them. This CDR3 has 14 residues. CDR3 in amino acids: CASSIWAGQETQYF. The CDR3 nucleotides are TGTGCCAGTAGTATATGGGCAGGGCAAGAGACCCAGTACTTC.

The V gene is TRBV6-5, the J gene TRBJ1-1; D unresolved. The germline V gene encodes CDR1 MNHEY and CDR2 SVGAGI. The CDR3 has 15 residues. V dropped 0 bases and J dropped 0 bases, with 8 bases sitting between them. CDR3: CASSYSTLLNTEAFF. In DNA form, the CDR3 reads TGTGCCAGCAGTTACTCGACACTGCTGAACACTGAAGCTTTCTTT.

This clone occurred a few times. The V gene is TRBV7-8, the J gene TRBJ1-1; 7 bases map to TRBD1. The ends lost 4 bases at V and 0 bases at J; junction bases unmatched: 11. CDR3 length equals 17 residues. CDR1 and CDR2 (germline): SGHVS, FQNEAQ. The CDR3 coding sequence is TGTGCCAGCAGCTCACACGTGGGACAGCCCTTGAACACTGAAGCTTTCTTT. Translated, it gives CASSSHVGQPLNTEAFF.

This clone was counted a single time. The V and J genes are TRBV19 and TRBJ1-2; 10 bases fit TRBD1. J was trimmed by 2 bases and V by 4 bases; bases with no gene match: 4. Germline CDR1 LNHDA, CDR2 SQIVND (reference sequence). The length of the CDR3 is 15 residues. The CDR3 DNA reads as TGTGCCAGTAGTAGGGGACAGGGGAGGAACTATGGCTACACCTTC. It yields the protein CASSRGQGRNYGYTF.

The genes are TRBV6-1 and TRBJ2-1; 11 positions agree with TRBD1. The V and J ends lost 6 bases and 3 bases, in that order; junction bases with no gene match: 4. Per the germline V gene, CDR1 is MNHNS and CDR2 is SASEGT. The CDR3 extends over 15 amino acids. The CDR3: CASREGQGDYNEQFF. The DNA for the CDR3 is TGTGCCAGCAGGGAGGGACAGGGGGACTACAATGAGCAGTTCTTC.

V usage is TRBV6-1 and J usage is TRBJ1-2; D gene ambiguous. This CDR3 is built from 12 residues. V lost 6 bases and J 4 bases, leaving 9 bases between the germline ends. CDR1 is MNHNS, CDR2 SASEGT, per germline. The CDR3 loop is CASSQRSYGYTF. DNA for the CDR3: TGTGCCAGCAGCCAACGGAGCTATGGCTACACCTTC.

V gene TRBV15 combines with J gene TRBJ1-2; 7 bases fit TRBD1. The CDR3 totals 12 residues. The V gene's germline CDR1 is LNHNV and CDR2 YYDKDF (reference sequence). J gave up 8 bases and V 3 bases, and 3 bases lay outside the gene matches. CDR3 sequence (DNA): TGTGCCACCAGCAGGACAGGGTACGGCTACACCTTC. Translated, it gives CATSRTGYGYTF.

This clone appeared once. The rearrangement uses TRBV29-1 and TRBJ1-5; a possible D gene is TRBD1 (5 bases). The CDR3 totals 13 residues. Trimming took off 6 bases at V and 3 bases at J, with 12 bases between the two ends. Germline V gene sequence: CDR1 SQVTM, CDR2 ANQGSEA. The CDR3 sequence is CSVVTDNNQPQHF. CDR3 nucleotides: TGCAGCGTCGTGACAGATAACAATCAGCCCCAGCATTTT.

The chain has TRBV5-1 and TRBJ2-5, with no clear D. This CDR3 is 12 amino acids long. Germline CDR1 is SGHRS and CDR2 is YFSETQ. Trimming took off 2 bases at V and 0 bases at J, with 2 bases between the two ends. The CDR3 DNA reads as TGCGCCAGCAGCTTACACCAAGAGACCCAGTACTTC. This codes for CASSLHQETQYF.

J is TRBJ2-2 and V is TRBV6-5; D may be TRBD1 (6 bases). The CDR3 consists of 15 residues. Germline lookup yields CDR1 MNHEY and CDR2 SVGAGI. V lost 7 bases and J lost 6, with 18 bases in between. Here the CDR3 reads CASTKQGFGAGELFF. In DNA form, the CDR3 reads TGTGCCAGCACCAAACAGGGTTTTGGGGCCGGGGAGCTGTTTTTT.

The chain joins TRBV20-1 to TRBJ2-5; D remains unclear. The germline V gene has CDR1 DFQATT and CDR2 SNEGSKA (reference sequence). The ends were cut back, 5 bases at V and 11 bases at J, with 15 bases in the middle. The CDR3 covers 11 residues. As DNA, the CDR3 is TGCAGTGCTCGTCAGGTAGAGCAGCAGTACTTC. Encoded protein: CSARQVEQQYF.

CDR3 sequence: CASRPGTDGYTF. The CDR3 DNA follows: TGCGCCAGCAGACCCGGGACGGATGGCTACACCTTC. This chain joins TRBV10-2 and TRBJ1-2; D might be TRBD1 (5 bases). Germline V CDR1 and CDR2: WSHSY, SAAADI. Trimming took 6 bases from V and 6 from J, leaving 11 bases between them. CDR3 length: 12 residues.

The rearrangement joins TRBV7-2 to TRBJ2-1, with TRBD2 as a possible D gene (7 bases). V was clipped by 0 bases and J by 2 bases, with 8 bases between them. This CDR3 is built from 15 residues. The germline CDR1 and CDR2 sequences are SGHTA and FQGNSA. The CDR3 sequence is CASSLAGGPYNEQFF. The CDR3 nucleotides read TGTGCCAGCAGCTTAGCGGGGGGGCCCTACAATGAGCAGTTCTTC.

The chain uses TRBV18 and TRBJ1-1; D is uncertain. The V end lost 2 bases, the J end lost 0 bases, and 7 bases lay between the germline ends. The CDR3 is made up of 14 amino acids. Germline V gene data show CDR1 as KGHSH and CDR2 as LQKENI. CDR3 DNA: TGTGCCAGCTCACCATCAGGAATGAACACTGAAGCTTTCTTT. Encoded protein: CASSPSGMNTEAFF.

The rearrangement uses TRBV28 and TRBJ1-2; no firm D call. Germline CDR1 reads MDHEN; CDR2 reads SYDVKM. V lost 5 bases, J lost 5 bases, and 15 bases lay in between. There are 14 residues in the CDR3. The CDR3 region is CASSDGSLRYGYTF. CDR3 nucleotide sequence: TGTGCCAGCAGTGATGGGAGTTTGCGGTATGGCTACACCTTC.

The chain couples TRBV7-9 to TRBJ2-2; 12 bases are shared with TRBD1. The V and J ends lost 5 bases and 5 bases, in that order; junction bases with no gene match: 6. CDR3 length: 16 amino acids. CDR1 and CDR2 (germline): SEHNR, FQNEAQ (reference sequence). DNA of the CDR3: TGTGCCAGCAGCGCTCCGGGACAGGGGGCGACCGGGGAGCTGTTTTTT. Residues: CASSAPGQGATGELFF.

This clone was counted between two and nine times. J is TRBJ2-7 and V is TRBV25-1, with D tentatively TRBD1 (5 bases). Germline lookup yields CDR1 MGHDK and CDR2 SYGVNS. V lost 5 bases and J 0 bases, leaving 11 bases between the germline ends. This CDR3 is built from 14 residues. DNA for the CDR3: TGTGCCAGCAGTCCCCAGGGCAGCTCCTACGAGCAGTACTTC. Translation: CASSPQGSSYEQYF.

This chain connects TRBV10-1 to TRBJ2-5, with TRBD1 as a possible D gene (6 bases). This CDR3 has 13 residues. With 6 bases removed from V and 2 bases from J, the gap between germline ends came to 10 bases. CDR1 is WNHNN and CDR2 is SYGVQD in the germline V gene (reference sequence). CDR3 amino acids: CASSRQAQETQYF. DNA for the CDR3: TGCGCCAGCAGCAGACAGGCTCAAGAGACCCAGTACTTC.

Only one count was recorded for this clone. V gene TRBV6-6 combines with J gene TRBJ1-4; 7 bases map to TRBD1. The CDR3 consists of 15 residues. Per the germline V gene, CDR1 is MNHNY and CDR2 is SVGAGI (reference sequence). The trim removed 6 bases at V and 3 bases at J, leaving 7 bases unmatched. In nucleotides, the CDR3 is TGTGCCAGCAGACTTGACAGGGACCCTAATGAAAAACTGTTTTTT. The encoded protein is CASRLDRDPNEKLFF.

This rearrangement joins TRBV19 to TRBJ2-2; 9 nucleotides align to TRBD1. V lost 9 bases, J lost 2 bases, and 7 bases stayed unmatched. The CDR3 has 15 residues. Germline V CDR1 and CDR2: LNHDA, SQIVND (reference sequence). The CDR3 is CASRDRAINTGELFF. Written as DNA, the CDR3 is TGTGCCAGCCGGGACAGGGCAATAAACACCGGGGAGCTGTTTTTT.

This chain links TRBV2 with TRBJ2-7; no reliable D call. The germline CDR1 and CDR2 sequences are SNHLY and FYNNEI. Deletions cut 6 bases from V and 3 bases from J, with 18 bases between. The CDR3 has 15 residues. The CDR3 spells CASRPTQGPYYEQYV. The CDR3 nucleotides are TGTGCCAGCAGACCTACCCAAGGCCCATACTACGAGCAGTACGTC.

V gene TRBV6-6 combines with J gene TRBJ1-1; D is possibly TRBD1 (5 bases). CDR1 is MNHNY, CDR2 SVGAGI, per germline (reference sequence). Trimming took 6 bases from V and 2 from J, leaving 13 bases between them. The CDR3 totals 14 residues. The CDR3 nucleotides are TGTGCCAGCAGGTTTACGACAGTAAACACTGAAGCTTTCTTT. Residues: CASRFTTVNTEAFF.

V and J are TRBV5-1 and TRBJ2-5; 7 bases match TRBD1. The germline V gene encodes CDR1 SGHRS and CDR2 YFSETQ. The CDR3 extends over 13 amino acids. V dropped 4 bases and J dropped 5; count of bases not matched to a gene: 5. CDR3 sequence: CASSPTGAETQYF. The CDR3 DNA follows: TGCGCCAGCAGCCCTACAGGGGCGGAGACCCAGTACTTC.

By frequency in the sample, this clone is large (0.1 to 1%). The chain combines TRBV5-6 with TRBJ1-4, with unresolved D. V was pared by 4 bases and J by 7 bases, with 17 bases between. Germline-derived CDR1 and CDR2 are SGHDT and YYEEEE. The CDR3 loop spans 15 amino acids. The CDR3 here is CASSPWTVWGEKLFF. The CDR3 DNA reads TGTGCCAGCAGCCCGTGGACCGTCTGGGGTGAAAAACTGTTTTTT.

The chain carries TRBV28 and TRBJ1-2; no clear D. CDR3 length equals 12 residues. Trimming pared 5 bases from V and 4 bases from J, leaving 8 bases between. Germline V lookup: CDR1 MDHEN, CDR2 SYDVKM. CDR3 in DNA: TGTGCCAGCAGTCGAGGCTTCTATGGCTACACCTTC. This gives the protein CASSRGFYGYTF.

The rearrangement joins TRBV7-9 to TRBJ1-1, with 7 bases matching TRBD1. The CDR3 has 10 residues. Germline V gives CDR1 SEHNR, CDR2 FQNEAQ (reference sequence). Trimming cost V 6 bases and J 12 bases; bases outside gene matches: 4. The CDR3 reads CASRGDSTFF. In nucleotides, the CDR3 is TGTGCCAGCAGGGGGGACAGCACTTTCTTT.